Included here is one T cell receptor (beta chain) sequence, with context. Its antigen is not known. The source of the sample is a study of metastatic and nonmetastatic thyroid tumors. Overall study: Repertoires of blood and of tissue (tumor or nodule) from malignant and benign thyroid patients were compared.

CDR3 size: 14 residues. V was trimmed by 7 bases and J by 2 bases, leaving 12 bases between them. The germline CDR1 and CDR2 sequences are MDHEN and SYDVKM. The entire patient cohort was treatment-naive prior to thyroid surgery. Under the authors' procedure: It was from CDR3 differences across clinicopathological groups that a distant-metastasis classifier for papillary thyroid cancer was built. TCRdb recomputed clones from the PCR reads via MiXCR. In this record, the V and J calls reflect TCRdb's handling and not the investigators' own analysis. The sample records fewer than 25,000 clones, 10% to 12% being singletons. Study-wide findings and caveats: Malignant tumors reportedly showed significantly higher TCR beta diversity than benign nodules in both blood and tumor.

This chain uses TRBV28 with TRBJ2-1; possible D gene TRBD2, 6 bases. The sequenced sample consisted of blood. The sequence was obtained from a female donor with papillary thyroid cancer or a benign thyroid nodule (not recorded which). Some clones in this sample may be carry-over from other donors' samples. CDR3 residues: CASKEAGTYNEQFF. DNA of the CDR3: TGTGCCAGCAAGGAAGCGGGTACCTACAATGAGCAGTTCTTC.